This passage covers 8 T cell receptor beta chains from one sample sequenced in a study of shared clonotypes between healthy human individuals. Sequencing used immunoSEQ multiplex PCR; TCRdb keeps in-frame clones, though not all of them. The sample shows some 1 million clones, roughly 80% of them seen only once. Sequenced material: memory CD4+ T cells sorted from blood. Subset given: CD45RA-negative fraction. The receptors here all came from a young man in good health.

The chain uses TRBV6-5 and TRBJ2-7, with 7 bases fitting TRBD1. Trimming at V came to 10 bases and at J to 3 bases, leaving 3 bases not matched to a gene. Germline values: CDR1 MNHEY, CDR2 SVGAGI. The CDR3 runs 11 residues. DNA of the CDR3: TGTGCCACCCGACAGGGCTACGAGCAGTACTTC. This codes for CATRQGYEQYF.

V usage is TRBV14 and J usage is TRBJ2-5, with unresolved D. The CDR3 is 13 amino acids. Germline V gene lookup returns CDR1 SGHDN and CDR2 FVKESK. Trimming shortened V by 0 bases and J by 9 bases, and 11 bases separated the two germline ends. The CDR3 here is CASSQDEARAQYF. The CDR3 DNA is TGTGCCAGCAGCCAAGATGAGGCCCGTGCCCAGTACTTC.

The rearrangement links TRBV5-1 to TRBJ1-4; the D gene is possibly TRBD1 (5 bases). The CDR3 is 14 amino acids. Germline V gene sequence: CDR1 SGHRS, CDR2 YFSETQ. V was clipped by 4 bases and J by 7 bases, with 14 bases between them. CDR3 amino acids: CASSRQGNGEKLFF. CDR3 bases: TGCGCCAGCAGCCGGCAGGGCAATGGTGAAAAACTGTTTTTT.

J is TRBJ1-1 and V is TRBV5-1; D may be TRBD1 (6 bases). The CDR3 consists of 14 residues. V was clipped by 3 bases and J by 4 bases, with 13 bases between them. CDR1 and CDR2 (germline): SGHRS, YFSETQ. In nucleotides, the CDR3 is TGCGCCAGCAGCTCAAACCGGACAGTCACTGAAGCTTTCTTT. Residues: CASSSNRTVTEAFF.

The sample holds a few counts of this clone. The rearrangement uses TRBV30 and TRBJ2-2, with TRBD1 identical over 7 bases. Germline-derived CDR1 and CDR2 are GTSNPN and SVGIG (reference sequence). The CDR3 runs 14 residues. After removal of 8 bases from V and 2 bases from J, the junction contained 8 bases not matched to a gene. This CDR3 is CARRDRTNTGELFF. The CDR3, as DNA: TGTGCCCGTAGGGACAGAACAAACACCGGGGAGCTGTTTTTT.

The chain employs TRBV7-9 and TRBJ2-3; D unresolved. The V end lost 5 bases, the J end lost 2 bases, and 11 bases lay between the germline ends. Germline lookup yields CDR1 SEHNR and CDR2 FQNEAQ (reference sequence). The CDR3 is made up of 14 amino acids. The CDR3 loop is CASSEEGITDTQYF. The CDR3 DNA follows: TGTGCCAGCAGCGAGGAAGGGATCACAGATACGCAGTATTTT.

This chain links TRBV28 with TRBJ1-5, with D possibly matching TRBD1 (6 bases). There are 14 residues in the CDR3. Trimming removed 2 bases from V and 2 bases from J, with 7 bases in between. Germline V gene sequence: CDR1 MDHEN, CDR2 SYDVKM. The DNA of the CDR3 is TGTGCCAGCAGTTTACCAGGGGGCAATCAGCCCCAGCATTTT. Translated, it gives CASSLPGGNQPQHF.

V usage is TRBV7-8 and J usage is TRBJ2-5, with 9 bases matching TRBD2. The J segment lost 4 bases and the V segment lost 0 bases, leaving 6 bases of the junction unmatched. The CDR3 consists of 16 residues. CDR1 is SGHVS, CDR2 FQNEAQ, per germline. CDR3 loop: CASSLAPSGVAETQYF. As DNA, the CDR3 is TGTGCCAGCAGCTTAGCTCCTAGCGGGGTGGCAGAGACCCAGTACTTC.